This T cell receptor (beta chain) was sequenced in a study of blood T cells in healthy people across ages. Study results and limitations: Per million T cells, the diversity of TCR beta decreased roughly linearly as age advanced.

Each sample yielded at least 6 million isolated PBMCs. V was clipped by 3 bases and J by 7 bases; unmatched bases: 9. The CDR3 consists of 15 residues. Germline-derived CDR1 and CDR2 are SGHRS and YFSETQ. Sample-barcoded 5' priming and a J-beta primer mix drove a second PCR of roughly 6 to 12 cycles. Paired-end reads containing CDR3 totaled no fewer than 3 million for each sample. TCRdb analysed the 5' RACE reads with MiXCR anew, one entry per CDR3 protein. The table lists hundreds of thousands of distinct CDR3 sequences, approximately 30% of them singletons. As regards this clonotype: Antigen: not known.

The chain uses TRBV5-1 and TRBJ2-7; TRBD1 aligns across 11 bases. The TCR comes from an elderly woman in good health. The material sequenced was blood. CDR3 in amino acids: CASSSGTGGSNEQYF. The CDR3 DNA sequence: TGCGCCAGCAGCTCCGGGACAGGGGGTTCCAATGAGCAGTACTTC.